The 11 T cell receptor beta chains below come from one sample, sequenced in a study of blood T cell repertoires in COVID-19. The assay was immunoSEQ multiplex PCR, and TCRdb's table has in-frame clones only and misses some. There are roughly 81,000 clones in the sample; about 88% occur only once, and 12% lies in the top ten. What was sequenced was peripheral blood. These receptors all stem from a man between 65 and 85 years old with active or convalescent COVID-19.

The V gene is TRBV19, the J gene TRBJ1-1; no clear D gene. This CDR3 spans 13 amino acids. The V end lost 3 bases, the J end lost 3 bases, and 8 bases lay between the germline ends. The germline gives CDR1 LNHDA, CDR2 SQIVND (reference sequence). The CDR3 coding sequence is TGTGCCAGTAGTATTTCTCAGGACACTGAAGCTTTCTTT. It codes for CASSISQDTEAFF.

The chain has TRBV23-1 and TRBJ2-2; 8 bases map to TRBD2. TRBV23-1 is designated an ORF whose function remains uncertain. This CDR3 spans 16 amino acids. J gave up 13 bases and V 5 bases, and 18 bases lay outside the gene matches. The CDR3 is CASSAIPQGTRWWLFF. CDR3 nucleotides: TGCGCCAGCAGTGCGATCCCACAAGGGACTAGATGGTGGCTGTTTTTT.

The chain employs TRBV5-1 and TRBJ1-5; TRBD1 aligns across 11 bases. The CDR3 sequence is 14 residues long. The trim removed 2 bases at V and 7 bases at J, leaving 2 bases unmatched. The germline V gene encodes CDR1 SGHRS and CDR2 YFSETQ. CDR3 sequence reads: CASSLGTGGQPQHF. The CDR3 region has the DNA TGCGCCAGCAGCTTAGGGACAGGGGGACAGCCCCAGCATTTT.

The chain employs TRBV2 and TRBJ2-5, with D possibly matching TRBD2 (6 bases). The CDR3 is 14 residues long. Germline V gene lookup returns CDR1 SNHLY and CDR2 FYNNEI. Trimming shortened V by 3 bases and J by 1 base, and 9 bases separated the two germline ends. Here the CDR3 reads CASSDSGTQETQYF. The CDR3 region has the DNA TGTGCCAGCAGTGATAGCGGTACCCAAGAGACCCAGTACTTC.

The chain uses TRBV4-1 and TRBJ2-1, with 9 bases lining up with TRBD2. From germline, CDR1 is MGHRA and CDR2 YSYEKL. This CDR3 has 16 amino acids. Unmatched junction bases numbered 5, after V lost 0 bases and J lost 5 bases. The CDR3 loop reads CASSQDFAGGDNEQFF. The CDR3 nucleotides are TGCGCCAGCAGCCAAGATTTTGCGGGGGGGGACAATGAGCAGTTCTTC.

This chain joins TRBV11-2 and TRBJ2-7; D possibly corresponds to TRBD2 (6 bases). The CDR3 contains 15 residues. Trimming removed 8 bases at V and 2 bases at J, with 19 bases between. Germline V CDR1 and CDR2: SGHAT, FQNNGV. CDR3 nucleotide sequence: TGTGCCAGCGGGCTAAGCGGCGGGGCCCCCTACGAGCAGTACTTC. Its protein is CASGLSGGAPYEQYF.

The count of this clone is one. This chain joins TRBV12-3 or TRBV12-4 and TRBJ1-5, with a tentative D call TRBD1 (5 bases). The CDR3 has 11 amino acids. V was trimmed by 0 bases and J by 12 bases, leaving 6 bases between them. CDR3 amino acids: CASSLARVQHF. DNA for the CDR3: TGTGCCAGCAGTTTAGCCAGGGTCCAGCATTTT.

The chain's CDR3 is CASSLAFGGPSNTGELFF. The CDR3 DNA sequence: TGTGCCAGCAGCCTCGCTTTCGGGGGGCCGTCGAACACCGGGGAGCTGTTTTTT. The chain uses TRBV11-2 and TRBJ2-2; D may be TRBD2 (7 bases). Trimming removed 5 bases at V and 0 bases at J, with 19 bases between. Germline CDR1 is SGHAT and CDR2 is FQNNGV. CDR3 length equals 18 residues.

This chain connects TRBV2 to TRBJ2-7, with D uncertain. V was pared by 6 bases and J by 0 bases, with 6 bases between. CDR1 is SNHLY and CDR2 is FYNNEI in the germline V gene. The CDR3 has 12 residues. In DNA form, the CDR3 reads TGTGCCAGCAGGCAGGACTCCTACGAGCAGTACTTC. Its translation is CASRQDSYEQYF.

This chain joins TRBV13 and TRBJ2-7; 7 bases match TRBD1. The J segment lost 3 bases and the V segment lost 5 bases, leaving 7 bases of the junction unmatched. The CDR3 contains 14 residues. Germline V CDR1 and CDR2: PRHDT, FYEKMQ (reference sequence). The CDR3 region is CASSTRQGFYEQYF. The CDR3 nucleotides read TGTGCCAGCAGCACCCGACAGGGTTTCTACGAGCAGTACTTC.

The gene calls are TRBV12-2 and TRBJ1-1; no DNA check was done on the table's D call, TRBD1. TRBV12-2 corresponds to a pseudogene. The CDR3 sequence is 18 residues long. The CDR3 here is CASRLAGRDRGLGTEAFF. The CDR3 region has the DNA TGTGCAAGTCGCTTAGCGGGAAGAGACAGGGGGCTTGGGACTGAAGCTTTCTTT.